The 17 T cell receptor beta chains below all came from one sample that was sequenced in a study of T cells after yellow fever vaccination. A single record per CDR3 protein comes from TCRdb applying MiXCR to the 5' RACE reads. The table includes 310,000 or so distinct CDR3 sequences, about 6.6% detected once. The sample consisted of PBMCs, taken around 45 days after the first yellow fever vaccination. These receptors came from a man between 18 and 29 years old who received the YFV17D yellow fever vaccine.

This clonotype was counted between two and nine times. The V gene is TRBV10-3, the J gene TRBJ1-5; D gene ambiguous. This CDR3 region has 13 residues. CDR1 ENHRY and CDR2 SYGVKD come from the germline V gene. Trimming took off 2 bases at V and 3 bases at J, with 5 bases between the two ends. The CDR3 region is CAISEGTNQPQHF. The CDR3 DNA reads as TGTGCCATCAGTGAGGGCACCAATCAGCCCCAGCATTTT.

This clonotype has just a few counts. This chain joins TRBV5-1 and TRBJ2-7; 9 bases match TRBD1. Unmatched junction bases numbered 5, after V lost 2 bases and J lost 2 bases. This CDR3 is built from 15 residues. Germline values: CDR1 SGHRS, CDR2 YFSETQ. The DNA of the CDR3 is TGCGCCAGCAGCTTAGGAGGGACAGGGCCCTACGAGCAGTACTTC. Its protein is CASSLGGTGPYEQYF.

This clonotype came up a few times. In nucleotides, the CDR3 is TGTGCCAGCAGTTACTCGTTAGGAAACACCATATATTTT. Residues: CASSYSLGNTIYF. V usage is TRBV6-5 and J usage is TRBJ1-3; D is unresolved. This CDR3 comprises 13 residues. Germline CDR1 reads MNHEY; CDR2 reads SVGAGI. Trimming shortened V by 0 bases and J by 4 bases, and 4 bases separated the two germline ends.

This clonotype was recorded a few times. The chain employs TRBV10-2 and TRBJ1-1; 9 bases map to TRBD1. This CDR3 comprises 13 residues. Unmatched junction bases numbered 6, after V lost 10 bases and J lost 3 bases. The germline CDR1 and CDR2 sequences are WSHSY and SAAADI. The CDR3 loop is CAMGQGVHTEAFF. The CDR3 coding sequence is TGCGCCATGGGACAGGGCGTTCACACTGAAGCTTTCTTT.

The genes are TRBV19 and TRBJ2-5, with D unclear. CDR3 length equals 15 residues. V was trimmed by 8 bases and J by 4 bases, leaving 20 bases between them. The germline V gene has CDR1 LNHDA and CDR2 SQIVND (reference sequence). The CDR3 is CASRSVEEVRETQYF. CDR3 nucleotides: TGTGCCAGTCGGTCTGTTGAGGAAGTAAGAGAGACCCAGTACTTC.

V and J are TRBV20-1 and TRBJ2-3, with a weak D call TRBD2 (5 bases). The CDR3 length is 12 residues. CDR1 DFQATT and CDR2 SNEGSKA come from the germline V gene (reference sequence). The V end lost 3 bases, the J end lost 5 bases, and 9 bases lay between the germline ends. This chain's CDR3 is CSASGEIDTQYF. The CDR3 nucleotides read TGCAGTGCTAGCGGGGAGATAGATACGCAGTATTTT.

The chain employs TRBV29-1 and TRBJ2-5; TRBD1 matches at 8 bases. CDR1 SQVTM and CDR2 ANQGSEA come from the germline V gene. There are 14 residues in the CDR3. The V gene end was trimmed by 0 bases and the J gene end by 7 bases; junction bases not matched to a gene: 7. CDR3 sequence (DNA): TGCAGCGTTGAAGACCCGGGACAGGTCTCGACCCAGTACTTC. Its protein is CSVEDPGQVSTQYF.

CDR3 bases: TGTGCCAGCAGCGTAGAATGCGTGTACGAGCAGTACGTC. It yields the protein CASSVECVYEQYV. This sequence joins TRBV9 and TRBJ2-7, with D unresolved. V was clipped by 0 bases and J by 4 bases, with 8 bases between them. Looked up from germline, CDR1 is SGDLS and CDR2 is YYNGEE. This CDR3 is built from 13 residues.

The V gene is TRBV9, the J gene TRBJ2-7; D not resolved. The CDR3 spans 14 residues. Trimming took 0 bases from V and 2 from J, leaving 9 bases between them. The germline V gene has CDR1 SGDLS and CDR2 YYNGEE. The CDR3 DNA reads TGTGCCAGCAGCGTAGGTCTCAAAACCTACGAGCAGTACTTC. Amino acid sequence: CASSVGLKTYEQYF.

This clonotype showed up many times. This chain joins TRBV23-1 and TRBJ2-7; possibly TRBD2 for D (6 bases). TRBV23-1 is an ORF, and what it does is uncertain. The V gene lost 0 bases and the J gene lost 5 bases, with 11 bases spanning the gap. The CDR3 is made up of 14 amino acids. In nucleotides, the CDR3 is TGCGCCAGCAGTCAATCGTGGATAGCGGACGAGCAGTACGTC. This gives the protein CASSQSWIADEQYV.

The chain recombines TRBV4-1 with TRBJ1-4, with D unresolved. The CDR3 sequence is 15 residues long. V was cut by 4 bases and J by 4 bases, with 13 bases left in between. Germline V gene sequence: CDR1 MGHRA, CDR2 YSYEKL. The CDR3 region is CASSPRADDNEKLFF. The CDR3 coding sequence is TGCGCCAGCAGCCCCCGGGCCGATGATAATGAAAAACTGTTTTTT.

This clonotype has just a few counts. The V call is TRBV29-1, the J call TRBJ1-2; D is undetermined. The CDR3 runs 13 residues. Between the trimmed V and J ends, which lost 6 bases and 6 bases, there was a span of 17 bases. Looked up from germline, CDR1 is SQVTM and CDR2 is ANQGSEA. The CDR3 nucleotides read TGCAGCGTCCGAGTCGGAGACTGGAATGGCTACACCTTC. It encodes CSVRVGDWNGYTF.

This clonotype was detected many times. V gene TRBV5-1 combines with J gene TRBJ2-3; D gene ambiguous. This CDR3 spans 14 amino acids. The germline V and J ends were trimmed by 2 bases and 4 bases, with 11 bases remaining between them. Germline V gene sequence: CDR1 SGHRS, CDR2 YFSETQ. For the CDR3, the DNA is TGCGCCAGCAGCTTTAGCAATCCGGCAGATACGCAGTATTTT. Its translation is CASSFSNPADTQYF.

This chain uses TRBV5-6 with TRBJ1-2, with TRBD1 as a possible D gene (5 bases). The V and J ends lost 1 base and 5 bases respectively, with 18 bases between them. This CDR3 is built from 16 residues. CDR1 and CDR2 (germline): SGHDT, YYEEEE. The CDR3 region is CASSLPNPRQGYGYTF. CDR3 nucleotides: TGTGCCAGCAGCTTGCCAAACCCGCGGCAGGGATATGGCTACACCTTC.

V and J are TRBV5-1 and TRBJ1-4, with D maybe TRBD1 (6 bases). The length of the CDR3 is 13 residues. From germline, CDR1 is SGHRS and CDR2 YFSETQ. V lost 5 bases and J lost 5, with 10 bases in between. The CDR3 nucleotides read TGCGCCAGCAGGGACAGCATCAATGAAAAACTGTTTTTT. This encodes CASRDSINEKLFF.

This clonotype was detected a few times. The V call is TRBV6-2 or TRBV6-3, the J call TRBJ1-2; 8 nucleotides align to TRBD1. V shed 6 bases and J 7 bases; nucleotides not matched to a gene: 7. The germline CDR1 and CDR2 sequences are MNHEY and SVGEGT. The length of the CDR3 is 13 residues. The CDR3: CASSLGQVRGYTF. As DNA, the CDR3 is TGTGCCAGCAGCCTGGGACAGGTGCGTGGCTACACCTTC.

In its sample, this clonotype was seen a few times. The V call is TRBV4-3, the J call TRBJ2-7; D gene ambiguous. Trimming removed 0 bases at V and 3 bases at J, with 6 bases between. The germline V gene has CDR1 LGHNA and CDR2 YSLEER. The CDR3 runs to 13 residues. CDR3 protein: CASSQDLGYEQYV. The CDR3 DNA reads TGCGCCAGCAGCCAAGATTTGGGCTACGAGCAGTACGTC.